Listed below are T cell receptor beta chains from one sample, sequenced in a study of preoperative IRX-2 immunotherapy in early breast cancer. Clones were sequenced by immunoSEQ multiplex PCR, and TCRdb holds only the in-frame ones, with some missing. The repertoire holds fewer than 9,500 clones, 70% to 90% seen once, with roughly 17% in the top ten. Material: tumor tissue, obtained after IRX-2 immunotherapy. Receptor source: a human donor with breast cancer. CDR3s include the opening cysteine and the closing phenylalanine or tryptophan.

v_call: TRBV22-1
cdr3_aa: CASSAGTGVNEQFF

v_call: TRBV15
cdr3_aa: CATSVYRPGDKQYF

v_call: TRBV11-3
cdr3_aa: CASSLVTGGHEAFF

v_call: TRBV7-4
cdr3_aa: CAGGMTRNTEAFF

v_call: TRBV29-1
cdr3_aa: CSVELGPGPHEQYF

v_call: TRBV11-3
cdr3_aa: CASTFPTKGQNYGYTF

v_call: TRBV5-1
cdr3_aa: CASSLAISGPQETQYF

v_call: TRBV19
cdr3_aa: CASTRPGGAEYTIYF

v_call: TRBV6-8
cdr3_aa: CASSSPLSEQFF

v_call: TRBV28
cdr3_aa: CASSLLGQGLGEKLFF

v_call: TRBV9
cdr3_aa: CASSERPSGEQFF

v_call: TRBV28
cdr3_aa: CASSSPWQAGPTEAFF

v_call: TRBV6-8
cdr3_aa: CASSYSTSGGTGELFF

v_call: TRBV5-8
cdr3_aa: CASSQRTVVAEVTDTQYF

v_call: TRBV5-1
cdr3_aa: CASSLGLRDGEAFF

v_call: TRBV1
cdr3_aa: CASSQESNTNYGYTF

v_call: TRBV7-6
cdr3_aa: CASSLKDRGSYGYTF

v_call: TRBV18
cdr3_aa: CASSPDYLSTDTQYF

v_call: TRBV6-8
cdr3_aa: CASRPRAGSNQPQHF

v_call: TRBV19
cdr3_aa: CASDEVGRADTGELFF

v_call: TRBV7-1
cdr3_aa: CASSFTENTEAFF

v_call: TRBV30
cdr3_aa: CAWSFGSYEQYF

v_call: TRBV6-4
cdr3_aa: CASMAGGAYGYTF

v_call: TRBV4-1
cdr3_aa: CASSQERLAGDEKLFF

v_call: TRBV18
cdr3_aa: CASSRNSGPAVGETQYF

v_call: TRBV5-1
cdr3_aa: CASSLGLGLNYGYTF

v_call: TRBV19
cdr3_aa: CASSTLTGTRNTEAFF

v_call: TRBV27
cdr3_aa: CAISDQAGGKTGELFF

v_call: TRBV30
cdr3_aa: CAWSKASGGPHEQFF

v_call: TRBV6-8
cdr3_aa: CASSFLGANTGELFF

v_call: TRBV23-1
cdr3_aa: CASSQDTSGHANYGYTF

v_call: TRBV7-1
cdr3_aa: CASSLNPGAGTDTQYF

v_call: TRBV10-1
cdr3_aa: CASSEPNTGTTGYEQYF

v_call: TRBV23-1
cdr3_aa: CASSQSRMVADTQYF

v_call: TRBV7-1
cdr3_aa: CASSSGTGEKLFF

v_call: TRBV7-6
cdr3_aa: CASSVLGHEDGDSPLHF

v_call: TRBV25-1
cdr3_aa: CASSETNTEAFF

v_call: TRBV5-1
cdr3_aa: CASSFQTSSDEQYF